This TCR beta chain emerged from a study of T cells in Graves' hyperthyroidism and ophthalmopathy. General study points: Appearing also in blood were most of the thyroid clonotypes expanded above 0.001.

The CDR3 regions of TCR beta were amplified from RNA transcripts. Researchers ran a first-round RT-PCR on the TCR CDR3 using the HTBI primer set. Each CDR3 protein gets one entry after TCRdb re-called the multiplex PCR reads with MiXCR. The sample yields some 620,000 distinct CDR3 sequences, 15% to 20% seen once. For this clonotype: The target antigen is unknown.

The CDR3 length is 12 residues. The ends were cut back, 8 bases at V and 3 bases at J, with 13 bases in the middle. Germline V lookup: CDR1 DFQATT, CDR2 SNEGSKA (reference sequence). J is TRBJ1-1 and V is TRBV20-1, with a weak D call TRBD1 (5 bases). What was sequenced was blood. The clonotype was recovered from a young woman with Graves' hyperthyroidism. The CDR3 sequence: CSCDSRHTEAFF. CDR3 sequence (DNA): TGCAGTTGCGACAGTAGGCACACTGAAGCTTTCTTT.